This paragraph reports one T cell receptor (beta chain). What it binds is unknown. Primers for the PCR totalled 60 Vbeta and 13 Jbeta. The method was immunoSEQ multiplex PCR; TCRdb's version includes in-frame clones alone and lacks a portion of them. The profile shows more than 85,000 clones, nearly 70% of them singletons. The data derive from a study of cytomegalovirus exposure and HLA in healthy donors. Study results and caveats: Donors were assumed by presence/absence analyses to have roughly uniform sequencing depth.

CDR3 length: 14 residues. Trimming stripped 3 bases from V and 2 bases from J, with 11 bases between. Germline V gene data show CDR1 as SGHRS and CDR2 as YFSETQ. Sequencing used PBMCs. The clonotype was recovered from a woman aged 45-65 years in good health and CMV-seropositive. The chain combines TRBV5-1 with TRBJ1-1, with D possibly matching TRBD1 (6 bases). In nucleotides, the CDR3 is TGCGCCAGCAGCTCGGACAGACCCAACACTGAAGCTTTCTTT. Translated: CASSSDRPNTEAFF. Full variable domain (outside the CDR3, taken from reference TRBV5-1 and TRBJ1-1): KAGVTQTPRYLIKTRGQQVTLSCSPISGHRSVSWYQQTPGQGLQFLFEYFSETQRNKGNFPGRFSGRQFSNSRSEMNVSTLELGDSALYLCASSSDRPNTEAFFGQGTRLTVV.